The TCR beta chain under discussion was sequenced for a study of T cells in Graves' hyperthyroidism and ophthalmopathy. Study-wide background: Blood was drawn when the patient was first diagnosed and still untreated.

It was RNA transcripts that yielded the amplified TCR beta CDR3 regions. The primer set for the first-round RT-PCR of the TCR CDR3 was HTBI. MiXCR was run by TCRdb on the multiplex PCR reads, yielding one entry per CDR3 protein. There are over 450,000 distinct CDR3 sequences in the sample; roughly 15% occur only once, and around 17% lies in the top ten. PBMCs came from 7.5 to 10 ml fresh peripheral blood. V was clipped by 4 bases and J by 6 bases; unmatched bases: 13. The CDR3 is 18 residues long. Germline lookup yields CDR1 SEHNR and CDR2 FQNEAQ (reference sequence). Turning to this clonotype: Its specificity is not known.

General observations from the study: Model-based prediction identified ophthalmopathy a median 6.5 months prior to its onset.

The chain combines TRBV7-9 with TRBJ2-1, with TRBD2 matching over 12 bases. The material sequenced was blood. This sequence originates from a woman under 30 with Graves' ophthalmopathy. CDR3 in DNA: TGTGCCAGCAGCTCGACGACCTTACTAGCGGGAGGCCCCAATGAGCAGTTCTTC. Its translation is CASSSTTLLAGGPNEQFF.